What follows are 17 T cell receptor beta chains derived from one specimen sequenced in a study of blood T cell repertoires in COVID-19. Sequenced by immunoSEQ multiplex PCR; TCRdb stores in-frame clones only, minus some. This repertoire shows roughly 290,000 clones, 80% to 85% found once; its top ten account for approximately 15%. The specimen sequenced was peripheral blood. These receptors originate from a person aged 70 to 79 with COVID-19, enrolled during active disease.

The chain uses TRBV5-4 and TRBJ2-7; D is undetermined. Germline lookup yields CDR1 SGHNT and CDR2 YYREEE (reference sequence). V gave up 3 bases and J gave up 6 bases, with 16 bases separating them. The CDR3 contains 14 residues. The CDR3 is CASSSPGSPLEQYF. CDR3 DNA: TGTGCCAGCAGCTCCCCGGGTAGTCCCCTCGAGCAGTACTTC.

The chain is built from TRBV4-3 and TRBJ2-7; 7 nucleotides match TRBD1. The CDR3 loop spans 13 amino acids. Germline CDR1 LGHNA, CDR2 YSLEER. The V segment lost 4 bases and the J segment 3 bases; nucleotides outside the gene matches: 3. The chain's CDR3 is CASSRGQSYEQYF. The CDR3 nucleotides read TGCGCCAGCAGCCGGGGACAGAGCTACGAGCAGTACTTC.

The V call is TRBV7-9, the J call TRBJ1-6; tentatively, D is TRBD1 (6 bases). Germline V gene sequence: CDR1 SEHNR, CDR2 FQNEAQ (reference sequence). The germline V and J ends were trimmed by 7 bases and 10 bases, with 17 bases remaining between them. CDR3 length equals 14 residues. In DNA, the CDR3 is TGTGCCAGCACCTGGGGACAAATTGAGTCACCCCTCCACTTT. Protein: CASTWGQIESPLHF. The full variable domain, with the rest looked up from reference TRBV7-9 and TRBJ1-6, is DTGVSQNPRHKITKRGQNVTFRCDPISEHNRLYWYRQTLGQGPEFLTYFQNEAQLEKSRLLSDRFSAERPKGSFSTLEIQRTEQGDSAMYLCASTWGQIESPLHFGNGTRLTVT.

The chain uses TRBV5-1 and TRBJ2-2; 7 bases map to TRBD2. V gave up 5 bases and J gave up 0 bases; unmatched junction bases: 4. Germline loops: CDR1 SGHRS, CDR2 YFSETQ. The CDR3 has 15 residues. The CDR3 region is CASSRAGANTGELFF. The CDR3 DNA reads as TGCGCCAGCAGTAGGGCGGGGGCGAACACCGGGGAGCTGTTTTTT.

The chain is built from TRBV5-4 and TRBJ2-5, with TRBD1 matching 8 bases. The CDR3 has 13 amino acids. The ends lost 7 bases at V and 0 bases at J; junction bases unmatched: 2. The V gene's germline CDR1 is SGHNT and CDR2 YYREEE (reference sequence). The CDR3 coding sequence is TGTGCCAGCGGGACAGGTAACCAAGAGACCCAGTACTTC. This sequence encodes CASGTGNQETQYF.

The chain uses TRBV19 and TRBJ1-1, with 7 bases matching TRBD1. With 3 bases clipped from V and 1 base from J, the junction kept 2 bases outside the gene matches. The CDR3 length is 14 residues. Germline V CDR1 and CDR2: LNHDA, SQIVND (reference sequence). Here the CDR3 DNA reads TGTGCCAGTAGTATCGGGACAGCGAACACTGAAGCTTTCTTT. It translates to CASSIGTANTEAFF.

The chain links TRBV19 to TRBJ2-7; perhaps TRBD1 as D (6 bases). Germline V gene lookup returns CDR1 LNHDA and CDR2 SQIVND (reference sequence). V gave up 5 bases and J gave up 3 bases, with 14 bases separating them. There are 14 residues in the CDR3. The chain's CDR3 is CASSDNREIYEQYF. The CDR3 DNA follows: TGTGCCAGTAGTGACAACAGGGAAATCTACGAGCAGTACTTC.

V usage is TRBV27 and J usage is TRBJ2-3, with D possibly being TRBD1 (6 bases). Per the germline V gene, CDR1 is MNHEY and CDR2 is SMNVEV (reference sequence). V lost 8 bases and J 8 bases, leaving 17 bases between the germline ends. This CDR3 is built from 13 residues. CDR3 residues: CASVPRGESTQYF. The CDR3 region has the DNA TGTGCCAGCGTCCCCAGGGGAGAGAGTACGCAGTATTTT.

J is TRBJ2-5 and V is TRBV6-5; the D gene is possibly TRBD2 (6 bases). Germline V lookup: CDR1 MNHEY, CDR2 SVGAGI. The V end was cut by 2 bases, the J end by 3 bases, with 10 bases between. The CDR3 runs 14 residues. Here the CDR3 DNA reads TGTGCCAGCAGTTACGATATAGCGGAAGAGACCCAGTACTTC. Its protein product is CASSYDIAEETQYF.

This sequence joins TRBV19 and TRBJ2-7, with D maybe TRBD2 (6 bases). CDR1 and CDR2 (germline): LNHDA, SQIVND (reference sequence). The CDR3 has 16 residues. The V end was cut by 5 bases, the J end by 3 bases, with 20 bases between. Here the CDR3 reads CASSVSGTEQFYEQYF. In DNA, the CDR3 is TGTGCCAGTAGTGTTTCCGGGACTGAGCAATTCTACGAGCAGTACTTC.

The chain links TRBV7-6 to TRBJ2-5, with unresolved D. The germline gives CDR1 SGHVS, CDR2 FNYEAQ. The CDR3 extends over 16 amino acids. The V end was cut by 0 bases, the J end by 1 base, with 12 bases between. The CDR3 loop reads CASSLASRTVQETQYF. Here the CDR3 DNA reads TGTGCCAGCAGCTTAGCTTCCCGTACAGTCCAAGAGACCCAGTACTTC.

With regard to this clone: Relative to the germline gene, one junction end is altered; a read error may explain this. Other nucleotide sequences in the sample specify the same CDR3. The V call is TRBV14, the J call TRBJ2-6; TRBD1 might be the D (5 bases). The germline gives CDR1 SGHDN, CDR2 FVKESK. This CDR3 comprises 17 residues. CDR3 residues: CASSPSPGKSGANVLTF. The DNA of the CDR3 is TGTGCCAGCAGCCCGAGTCCAGGGAAATCTGGGGCCAATGTCCTGACTTTC.

The chain has TRBV7-8 and TRBJ1-3; weak D call: TRBD1 (6 bases). V dropped 9 bases and J dropped 2 bases, with 11 bases sitting between them. Germline V gene lookup returns CDR1 SGHVS and CDR2 FQNEAQ. CDR3 length: 13 residues. The CDR3 spells CASEQGAGNTIYF. The DNA for the CDR3 is TGTGCCAGTGAACAGGGCGCTGGAAACACCATATATTTT.

The chain joins TRBV1 to TRBJ2-5; TRBD1, the table's D call, was not compared with the DNA. TRBV1 is marked as a pseudogene. The CDR3 contains 19 residues. CDR3 protein: CTSSQGNTRPGQGAETQYF. DNA for the CDR3: TGCACCAGCAGCCAAGGAAATACGCGTCCGGGACAGGGCGCAGAGACCCAGTACTTC.

V usage is TRBV27 and J usage is TRBJ1-6; 7 bases are a match to TRBD1. The CDR3 consists of 15 residues. The ends lost 6 bases at V and 10 bases at J; junction bases unmatched: 12. Looked up from germline, CDR1 is MNHEY and CDR2 is SMNVEV (reference sequence). CDR3 sequence: CASSSLDRVGSPLHF. In DNA form, the CDR3 reads TGTGCCAGCAGCTCACTCGACAGGGTAGGATCACCCCTCCACTTT.

V usage is TRBV19 and J usage is TRBJ2-1, with D perhaps TRBD1 (6 bases). The CDR3 contains 13 residues. V was cut by 5 bases and J by 8 bases, with 13 bases left in between. The germline CDR1 and CDR2 sequences are LNHDA and SQIVND (reference sequence). CDR3 amino acids: CASSWTESYEQFF. The CDR3 nucleotides are TGTGCCAGTAGTTGGACAGAAAGCTATGAGCAGTTCTTC.

This chain uses TRBV6-5 with TRBJ1-2, with a weak D call TRBD1 (6 bases). CDR3 size: 13 residues. The ends were cut back, 7 bases at V and 8 bases at J, with 17 bases in the middle. Germline V gene data show CDR1 as MNHEY and CDR2 as SVGAGI. CDR3 amino acids: CASTHRETRGYTF. In nucleotides, the CDR3 is TGTGCCAGCACTCACAGGGAAACGAGGGGCTACACCTTC.